This is a list of T cell receptor beta chains from one sample in a study of cytomegalovirus exposure and HLA in healthy donors. Measured with immunoSEQ multiplex PCR; TCRdb has only the in-frame clones, and not every one. The table lists some 190,000 clones, around 80% of them singletons. Material for sequencing was PBMCs. All receptors come from a man in his late teens or twenties in good health and CMV-seronegative. CDR3s include the opening cysteine and the closing phenylalanine or tryptophan. D genes are given only for firm matches. Clone size is given for some rows only: seen once, a few or many times, or a class if the clone is expanded.

NA	TRBV19	TRBJ2-2	NA	CASAMAGANTGELFF	TGTGCCAGTGCTATGGCGGGTGCGAACACCGGGGAGCTGTTTTTT
NA	TRBV6-5	TRBJ1-2	NA	CASRAAGRMIYGYTF	TGTGCCAGCAGGGCCGCGGGACGGATGATCTATGGCTACACCTTC
NA	TRBV7-6	TRBJ2-2	once	CASSLREIGNTGELFF	TGTGCCAGCAGCCTACGGGAGATTGGGAACACCGGGGAGCTGTTTTTT
NA	TRBV10-3	TRBJ2-7	NA	CAISESSPEQYF	TGTGCCATCAGTGAGTCGAGCCCCGAGCAGTACTTC
NA	TRBV5-6	TRBJ2-7	NA	CASNEKGVSYEQYF	TGTGCCAGCAACGAAAAAGGGGTCTCCTACGAGCAGTACTTC
NA	TRBV15	TRBJ2-7	once	CATSRGAGYYEQYF	TGTGCCACCAGCAGAGGGGCAGGGTACTACGAGCAGTACTTC
TRBD2	TRBV9	TRBJ2-5	few	CASSLSGGQETQYF	TGTGCCAGCAGCCTTAGCGGGGGGCAAGAGACCCAGTACTTC
NA	TRBV28	TRBJ1-2	NA	CASSLQGGYGYTF	TGTGCCAGCAGTTTACAGGGCGGATATGGCTACACCTTC
NA	TRBV5-1	TRBJ2-5	few	CASRMSGETQYF	TGCGCCAGCAGAATGTCCGGGGAGACCCAGTACTTC
NA	TRBV6-6	TRBJ1-1	NA	CASSYRGGTVNTEAFF	TGTGCCAGCAGTTACCGGGGGGGGACGGTGAACACTGAAGCTTTCTTT
NA	TRBV4-2	TRBJ1-4	NA	CASSQDSLGEKLFF	TGTGCCAGCAGCCAAGATTCTCTAGGCGAAAAACTGTTTTTT
TRBD1	TRBV10-3	TRBJ2-2	NA	CAISVDRGRSGELFF	TGTGCCATCAGTGTGGACAGGGGCAGATCTGGGGAGCTGTTTTTT
NA	TRBV5-6	TRBJ1-1	NA	CASSLGPGMNTEAFF	TGTGCCAGCAGCTTGGGTCCGGGGATGAACACTGAAGCTTTCTTT
TRBD2	TRBV28	TRBJ2-7	NA	CASSFPFGAGGSYEQYF	TGTGCCAGCAGTTTTCCCTTTGGGGCGGGAGGCTCCTACGAGCAGTACTTC
NA	TRBV21-1	TRBJ2-3	NA	CASSKVWKPQRGDTQYF	TGTGCCAGCAGCAAAGTTTGGAAGCCTCAACGGGGAGATACGCAGTATTTT
TRBD1	TRBV25-1	TRBJ1-1	NA	CASSGAGGYTEAFF	TGTGCCAGCAGTGGGGCAGGGGGATACACTGAAGCTTTCTTT
NA	TRBV6-6	TRBJ1-5	NA	CASSYRGSQPQHF	TGTGCCAGCAGTTACAGGGGCAGTCAGCCCCAGCATTTT
TRBD2	TRBV4-2	TRBJ2-5	NA	CASSQGAGGPETQYF	TGTGCCAGCAGCCAAGGGGCGGGGGGCCCGGAGACCCAGTACTTC
NA	TRBV10-3	TRBJ2-2	NA	CASGGRSTGELFF	TGTGCCTCGGGGGGCAGGAGCACCGGGGAGCTGTTTTTT
NA	TRBV4-1	TRBJ2-7	NA	CASSQDGGYVYEQYF	TGCGCCAGCAGCCAAGATGGGGGCTACGTCTACGAGCAGTACTTC
NA	TRBV6-1	TRBJ1-4	NA	CASSLTTTNEKLFF	TGTGCCAGCAGCTTGACTACAACTAATGAAAAACTGTTTTTT
TRBD1	TRBV27	TRBJ1-6	NA	CASGNDRANSPLHF	TGTGCCAGCGGGAACGACAGGGCAAACTCACCCCTCCACTTT
NA	TRBV28	TRBJ2-3	NA	CASRFEGVTDTQYF	TGTGCCAGCCGATTCGAGGGAGTGACAGATACGCAGTATTTT
NA	TRBV2	TRBJ2-1	NA	CASSRETTGEEQFF	TGTGCCAGCAGTAGGGAGACCACGGGAGAGGAGCAGTTCTTC
NA	TRBV2	TRBJ1-3	NA	CASSPHTGFFAQVSGNTIYF	TGTGCCAGCAGTCCCCACACAGGGTTTTTCGCTCAGGTCTCTGGAAACACCATATATTTT
NA	TRBV9	TRBJ1-1	NA	CASSVASRNTEAFF	TGTGCCAGCAGCGTAGCTTCCAGAAACACTGAAGCTTTCTTT
NA	TRBV6-4	TRBJ2-1	NA	CASSPLAFAYNEQFF	TGTGCCAGCAGCCCCCTAGCGTTTGCCTACAATGAGCAGTTCTTC
NA	TRBV6-1	TRBJ2-7	NA	CASRLETYEQYF	TGTGCCAGCAGGCTAGAGACCTACGAGCAGTACTTC
NA	TRBV19	TRBJ1-6	NA	CASSIGGQKETPLHF	TGTGCCAGTAGTATAGGGGGGCAAAAGGAAACACCCCTCCACTTT
NA	TRBV5-6	TRBJ1-5	NA	CASRFRGLGQPQHF	TGTGCCAGCAGATTCAGGGGCCTGGGTCAGCCCCAGCATTTT
TRBD2	TRBV9	TRBJ2-3	few	CASSGRGAVSDTQYF	TGTGCCAGCAGCGGGCGGGGGGCCGTATCAGATACGCAGTATTTT
NA	TRBV5-1	TRBJ2-5	NA	CASSFGGQETQYF	TGCGCCAGCAGCTTCGGGGGGCAGGAGACCCAGTACTTC
TRBD1	TRBV10-3	TRBJ2-1	NA	CAISADRGQHNEQFF	TGTGCCATCAGTGCAGACAGGGGGCAACACAATGAGCAGTTCTTC
NA	TRBV11-3	TRBJ2-2	NA	CASSSSGVSTGELFF	TGTGCCAGCAGCTCATCAGGGGTTAGCACCGGGGAGCTGTTTTTT
NA	TRBV20-1	TRBJ2-5	NA	CSARRGETQYF	TGCAGTGCCAGGAGGGGAGAGACCCAGTACTTC
NA	TRBV6-1	TRBJ2-3	NA	CASSQTGADTQYF	TGTGCCAGCAGTCAAACGGGGGCAGATACGCAGTATTTT
TRBD1	TRBV25-1	TRBJ2-2	NA	CASGDRGDTGELFF	TGTGCCAGCGGGGACAGGGGAGACACCGGGGAGCTGTTTTTT
NA	TRBV20-1	TRBJ1-1	NA	CSAQFNTEAFF	TGCAGTGCTCAATTTAACACTGAAGCTTTCTTT
NA	TRBV9	TRBJ2-7	NA	CASSRDSGYEQYF	TGTGCCAGCAGCCGAGACAGCGGGTACGAGCAGTACTTC
TRBD2	TRBV7-8	TRBJ2-1	few	CASSSSKREGLNEQFF	TGTGCCAGCAGCTCCTCAAAGCGGGAGGGTCTCAATGAGCAGTTCTTC
NA	TRBV2	TRBJ2-1	once	CATEARNEQFF	TGTGCCACCGAAGCCCGTAATGAGCAGTTCTTC
TRBD2	TRBV7-3	TRBJ2-1	few	CASTLTSGLDNEQFF	TGTGCCAGCACCCTAACTAGCGGGCTTGACAATGAGCAGTTCTTC